This entry lists 21 T cell receptor beta chains sequenced from one sample in a study of blood T cells in healthy people across ages. Then a second PCR, running about 7 to 11 cycles, was carried out with a sample-barcoded 5' primer and a J-beta primer mix. TCRdb reanalysed the 5' RACE reads using MiXCR and keeps one entry per CDR3 protein. The sample has 580,000 or so distinct CDR3 sequences; 40% to 50% are singletons. Sequenced input: blood. These receptors were obtained from a man aged 80 or over in good health.

This clonotype appeared a few times. V is TRBV20-1 and J is TRBJ2-5; 7 bases map to TRBD2. V was clipped by 3 bases and J by 11 bases; unmatched bases: 9. Germline CDR1 and CDR2: DFQATT and SNEGSKA (reference sequence). The CDR3 contains 12 residues. CDR3 sequence reads: CSASPGGAGQYF. CDR3 nucleotide sequence: TGCAGTGCTAGTCCGGGGGGAGCGGGGCAGTACTTC.

This clonotype appeared a single time. V usage is TRBV20-1 and J usage is TRBJ2-3; TRBD1 or TRBD2 may be the D gene (5 bases each). CDR1 is DFQATT and CDR2 is SNEGSKA in the germline V gene (reference sequence). V was shortened by 5 bases and J by 2 bases, with 17 bases between the two germline ends. The CDR3 has 15 amino acids. The CDR3, as DNA: TGCAGTGCTCCGAAAGCCGGGACGAACACAGATACGCAGTATTTT. Protein: CSAPKAGTNTDTQYF.

The chain has TRBV6-4 and TRBJ2-1, with 8 positions matching TRBD1. Germline V gene sequence: CDR1 MRHNA, CDR2 SNTAGT. J lost 4 bases, V lost 3 bases, and 5 bases had no gene match. CDR3 size: 15 residues. The chain's CDR3 is CASSEGQGPYNEQFF. CDR3 DNA sequence: TGTGCCAGCAGTGAAGGACAGGGTCCGTACAATGAGCAGTTCTTC.

A few counts support this clonotype. The chain employs TRBV4-3 and TRBJ1-2, with no clear D. The ends were cut back, 0 bases at V and 7 bases at J, with 9 bases in the middle. The CDR3 is made up of 13 amino acids. Per germline, CDR1 LGHNA and CDR2 YSLEER. As DNA, the CDR3 is TGCGCCAGCAGCCAAGACGACCTCCGTGGCTACACCTTC. Its translation is CASSQDDLRGYTF.

The chain joins TRBV20-1 to TRBJ2-1, with 12 bases matching TRBD2. From germline, CDR1 is DFQATT and CDR2 SNEGSKA (reference sequence). This CDR3 comprises 14 residues. As DNA, the CDR3 is TGCAGCCAGACTAGCGGGGGCTCCTACAATGAGCAGTTCTTC. The encoded protein is CSQTSGGSYNEQFF.

The chain joins TRBV3-1 to TRBJ2-4; 8 bases are a match to TRBD1. The J segment lost 6 bases and the V segment lost 4 bases, leaving 8 bases of the junction unmatched. The CDR3 is 15 residues long. Germline lookup yields CDR1 LGHDT and CDR2 YNNKEL (reference sequence). CDR3 region: CASSPRRGQGNIQYF. The CDR3 region has the DNA TGTGCCAGCAGCCCCCGCAGGGGGCAGGGAAACATTCAGTACTTC.

The chain joins TRBV6-1 to TRBJ2-1, with 14 positions matching TRBD2. J lost 6 bases, V lost 6 bases, and 19 bases had no gene match. The CDR3 contains 20 residues. Germline CDR1 and CDR2: MNHNS and SASEGT. The CDR3, as DNA: TGTGCCAGCAGCGACCAAACGGGACTAGCGGGAGTTGGCGGCCGCAATGAGCAGTTCTTC. Encoded protein: CASSDQTGLAGVGGRNEQFF.

The chain is built from TRBV5-1 and TRBJ1-2; 7 bases agree with TRBD1. The CDR3 has 17 residues. V was pared by 3 bases and J by 4 bases, with 15 bases of the junction left unmatched. Germline CDR1 and CDR2: SGHRS and YFSETQ. The CDR3 DNA follows: TGCGCCAGCAGCTCCGAGGGACAGCGGTTGGGATCCTATGGCTACACCTTC. Translation gives CASSSEGQRLGSYGYTF.

This clonotype was seen ten or more times. This sequence joins TRBV6-6 and TRBJ2-4, with TRBD1 identical over 11 bases. V gave up 0 bases and J gave up 7 bases; unmatched junction bases: 2. Germline CDR1 MNHNY, CDR2 SVGAGI (reference sequence). The CDR3 loop spans 15 amino acids. CDR3 nucleotides: TGTGCCAGCAGTTACTCGGGACAGGGGGGCAACATTCAGTACTTC. This sequence encodes CASSYSGQGGNIQYF.

The J gene is TRBJ1-1, the V gene TRBV4-3; 7 bases fit TRBD1. CDR1 is LGHNA, CDR2 YSLEER, per germline. The CDR3 is made up of 15 amino acids. V lost 0 bases to trimming and J lost 4 bases; unmatched junction nucleotides: 5. The CDR3 spells CASSQDVGTATEAFF. CDR3 sequence (DNA): TGCGCCAGCAGCCAAGATGTGGGGACAGCCACTGAAGCTTTCTTT.

This clonotype appeared a few times. A read error may be the cause here, since a much bigger clone is one base away. The rearrangement links TRBV6-6 to TRBJ2-7; D remains unclear. The V gene's germline CDR1 is MNHNY and CDR2 SVGAGI (reference sequence). V dropped 4 bases and J dropped 7 bases, with 5 bases sitting between them. The CDR3 loop spans 10 amino acids. The CDR3 DNA sequence: TGTGCCAGCAGTTTGGATGAGCAGTACTTC. It encodes CASSLDEQYF.

As regards this clonotype: This may stem from a read error, because a much larger clone lies one nucleotide away. As DNA, the CDR3 is TGTGCCAGCAGCTCCGGGATCTCCTACGAGCAGTACTTC. As protein: CASSSGISYEQYF. The V gene is TRBV7-2, the J gene TRBJ2-7; tentative D call: TRBD2 (5 bases). With 4 bases removed from V and 0 bases from J, the gap between germline ends came to 7 bases. Per germline, CDR1 SGHTA and CDR2 FQGNSA. The length of the CDR3 is 13 residues.

This clonotype was detected a few times. The chain links TRBV6-2 or TRBV6-3 to TRBJ1-2; D is uncertain. The CDR3 is 13 residues long. The V gene lost 5 bases and the J gene lost 2 bases, with 9 bases spanning the gap. Germline V CDR1 and CDR2: MNHEY, SVGEGT. The CDR3 DNA reads TGTGCCAGCAGTCGTGGCACCAACTATGGCTACACCTTC. Amino acid sequence: CASSRGTNYGYTF.

The chain recombines TRBV5-1 with TRBJ2-7; 9 bases are a match to TRBD2. Unmatched junction bases numbered 7, after V lost 0 bases and J lost 3 bases. The CDR3 length is 16 residues. Germline V gives CDR1 SGHRS, CDR2 YFSETQ. The CDR3 bases are TGCGCCAGCAGCTTGGAGTTCGCGGGGGGGAACTACGAGCAGTACTTC. Its protein product is CASSLEFAGGNYEQYF.

This chain connects TRBV20-1 to TRBJ2-1, with D possibly being TRBD1 (5 bases). CDR3 length equals 12 residues. V lost 1 base and J 12 bases, leaving 13 bases between the germline ends. Germline V CDR1 and CDR2: DFQATT, SNEGSKA (reference sequence). The CDR3, as DNA: TGCAGTGCTAGAGCTCAGGGTCTTGGGCAGTTCTTC. It translates to CSARAQGLGQFF.

This clonotype was recorded once. J is TRBJ1-3 and V is TRBV28, with D hard to call. This CDR3 has 14 amino acids. The germline gives CDR1 MDHEN, CDR2 SYDVKM. The V and J ends lost 10 bases and 0 bases respectively, with 13 bases between them. The CDR3 DNA sequence: TGTGCCACCCTACTTCCGGGCTCTGGAAACACCATATATTTT. This codes for CATLLPGSGNTIYF.

Written as DNA, the CDR3 is TGTGCCAGCAGTTCAACACTAGCGGGGGGCAACTACGAGCAGTACTTC. Amino acids: CASSSTLAGGNYEQYF. The gene calls are TRBV27 and TRBJ2-7; the match to TRBD2 covers 12 bases. Per the germline V gene, CDR1 is MNHEY and CDR2 is SMNVEV (reference sequence). The J segment lost 3 bases and the V segment lost 4 bases, leaving 7 bases of the junction unmatched. The CDR3 is 16 residues long.

On this clonotype: Compared with germline, one end of the junction differs, possibly owing to a read error. The chain uses TRBV6-6 and TRBJ2-1; tentatively, D is TRBD2 (6 bases). The germline V gene encodes CDR1 MNHNY and CDR2 SVGAGI (reference sequence). This CDR3 has 14 amino acids. The CDR3 bases are TGTGCCAGCAGTTACTCGGGGGGATACGATGAGCAGTTCTTT. It is translated as CASSYSGGYDEQFF.

The rearrangement uses TRBV12-3 or TRBV12-4 and TRBJ2-1; D perhaps matches TRBD1 (6 bases). The V and J ends lost 1 base and 3 bases respectively, with 16 bases between them. This CDR3 contains 17 residues. The CDR3 reads CASSLVRTRGFYNEQFF. CDR3 nucleotides: TGTGCCAGCAGTTTAGTAAGAACTAGGGGGTTCTACAATGAGCAGTTCTTC.

The rearrangement uses TRBV5-1 and TRBJ2-3, with D unresolved. Trimming cost V 0 bases and J 2 bases, with 13 bases left between them. Germline V lookup: CDR1 SGHRS, CDR2 YFSETQ. The CDR3 length is 16 residues. The CDR3 nucleotides read TGCGCCAGCAGCTTGGCCGGGTATACTTACACAGATACGCAGTATTTT. Residues: CASSLAGYTYTDTQYF.

The sample holds a few counts of this clonotype. A much larger clone sits a single nucleotide away, making a read error possible. The chain uses TRBV6-6 and TRBJ2-5; 11 bases are a match to TRBD2. Germline V gene data show CDR1 as MNHNY and CDR2 as SVGAGI (reference sequence). CDR3 length: 16 residues. In nucleotides, the CDR3 is TGTGCCAGCAGTTACTCGGCTAGCGGGGGGCAAGAGGCCCAGTACTTC. It specifies CASSYSASGGQEAQYF.